The 9 T cell receptor beta chains given below trace back to one sample, sequenced in a study of blood T cell repertoires in COVID-19. TCRdb keeps only in-frame clones here, not all; method: immunoSEQ multiplex PCR. There are around 130,000 clones in the sample; under 85% occur only once, and 18% lies in the top ten. The sample consisted of PBMCs or T cells enriched from blood (not recorded which). These receptors originate from a man aged 25 to 45 who had recovered from COVID-19.

This chain joins TRBV12-5 and TRBJ2-5, with D tentatively TRBD2 (6 bases). V lost 6 bases and J 2 bases, leaving 10 bases between the germline ends. Germline CDR1 LGHNT, CDR2 FRNRAP. The CDR3 contains 13 residues. As DNA, the CDR3 is TGTGCTAGTGGCCGCGGGACTCAAGAGACCCAGTACTTC. It translates to CASGRGTQETQYF.

V usage is TRBV11-2 and J usage is TRBJ2-7; no reliable D call. The CDR3 length is 12 residues. V lost 4 bases to trimming and J lost 4 bases, with 8 bases between them. Per the germline V gene, CDR1 is SGHAT and CDR2 is FQNNGV. The CDR3 region has the DNA TGTGCCAGCAGCTCAACTTTGTACGAGCAGTACTTC. Translating gives CASSSTLYEQYF.

The rearrangement uses TRBV6-1 and TRBJ2-6; D possibly corresponds to TRBD2 (6 bases). V lost 1 base and J lost 3, with 7 bases in between. The CDR3 runs 15 residues. From germline, CDR1 is MNHNS and CDR2 SASEGT. CDR3 sequence reads: CASSEERVGANVLTF. As DNA, the CDR3 is TGTGCCAGCAGTGAAGAGCGGGTTGGGGCCAACGTCCTGACTTTC.

This chain joins TRBV6-5 and TRBJ2-7; tentatively, D is TRBD1 (6 bases). Per the germline V gene, CDR1 is MNHEY and CDR2 is SVGAGI. The CDR3 length is 14 residues. V dropped 6 bases and J dropped 2 bases, with 14 bases sitting between them. The CDR3 DNA is TGTGCCAGCAGGGGGGCAGGGGCTACCTACGAGCAGTACGTC. Amino acids: CASRGAGATYEQYV.

This CDR3 reads CAISVIENTEAFF. The CDR3 DNA sequence: TGTGCCATCAGTGTAATAGAGAACACTGAAGCTTTCTTT. V is TRBV10-3 and J is TRBJ1-1, with D unclear. V was trimmed by 4 bases and J by 1 base, leaving 7 bases between them. The germline CDR1 and CDR2 sequences are ENHRY and SYGVKD. There are 13 residues in the CDR3.

The chain links TRBV9 to TRBJ2-3; 10 bases are shared with TRBD2. In germline, CDR1 is SGDLS, CDR2 YYNGEE. This CDR3 comprises 16 residues. The ends lost 1 base at V and 4 bases at J; junction bases unmatched: 6. The CDR3 coding sequence is TGTGCCAGCAGCGTATATAGCGGGGGGTTCTCAGATACGCAGTATTTT. Its translation is CASSVYSGGFSDTQYF. Full variable domain (outside the CDR3, taken from reference TRBV9 and TRBJ2-3): DSGVTQTPKHLITATGQRVTLRCSPRSGDLSVYWYQQSLDQGLQFLIQYYNGEERAKGNILERFSAQQFPDLHSELNLSSLELGDSALYFCASSVYSGGFSDTQYFGPGTRLTVL.

In DNA form, the CDR3 reads TGTGCCAGCAGTTACTCGGGGACTGGATCCTACAATGAGCAGTTCTTC. It translates to CASSYSGTGSYNEQFF. V gene TRBV6-5 combines with J gene TRBJ2-1; possibly TRBD2 for D (6 bases). The CDR3 is 16 residues long. Trimming pared 0 bases from V and 1 base from J, leaving 10 bases between. Germline-derived CDR1 and CDR2 are MNHEY and SVGAGI.

The chain recombines TRBV12-3 or TRBV12-4 with TRBJ1-6; no clear D. V lost 3 bases and J 10 bases, leaving 7 bases between the germline ends. The CDR3 loop spans 12 amino acids. CDR3 nucleotide sequence: TGTGCCAGCAGTTTCAGAGGATCACCCCTCCACTTT. It specifies CASSFRGSPLHF.

This rearrangement joins TRBV13 to TRBJ2-7; 7 positions agree with TRBD1. This CDR3 comprises 14 residues. Per germline, CDR1 PRHDT and CDR2 FYEKMQ (reference sequence). With V trimmed by 3 bases and J by 1 base, 3 bases remained unmatched. In DNA form, the CDR3 reads TGTGCCAGCAGCTTTGCCAGGGGGTCCTACGAGCAGTACTTC. This gives the protein CASSFARGSYEQYF.